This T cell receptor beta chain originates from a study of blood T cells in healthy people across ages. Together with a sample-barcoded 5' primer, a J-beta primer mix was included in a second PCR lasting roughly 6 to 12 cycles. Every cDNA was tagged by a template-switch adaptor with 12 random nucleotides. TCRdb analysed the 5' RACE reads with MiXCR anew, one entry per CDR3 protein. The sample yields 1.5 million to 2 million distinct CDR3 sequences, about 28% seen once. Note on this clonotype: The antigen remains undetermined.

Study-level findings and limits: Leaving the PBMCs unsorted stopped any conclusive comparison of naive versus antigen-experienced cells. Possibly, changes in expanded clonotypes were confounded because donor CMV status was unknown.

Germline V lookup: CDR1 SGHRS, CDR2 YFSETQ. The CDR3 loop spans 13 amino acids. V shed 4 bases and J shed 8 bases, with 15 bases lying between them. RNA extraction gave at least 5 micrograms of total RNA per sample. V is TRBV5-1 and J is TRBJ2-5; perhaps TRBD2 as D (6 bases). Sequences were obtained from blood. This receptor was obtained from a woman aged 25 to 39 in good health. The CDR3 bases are TGCGCCAGCAGCGCATCAGTCGGGGGAACCCAGTACTTC. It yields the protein CASSASVGGTQYF.